This record covers a single T cell receptor (beta chain). TCRdb passed the reads through MiXCR, listing each CDR3 protein once. Altogether fewer than 300,000 distinct CDR3 sequences are present, roughly 25% being singletons, with the ten largest covering roughly 14%. The data were taken from a study of T cell repertoires in cytomegalovirus infection. Study at large: A matching HLA type, together with CMV infection, was signaled by public TCR beta signatures.

Trimming removed 5 bases at V and 5 bases at J, with 10 bases between. The CDR3 length is 13 residues. The germline V gene has CDR1 MDHEN and CDR2 SYDVKM. This chain uses TRBV28 with TRBJ2-1; weak D call: TRBD1 (5 bases). This sequence was found in a human donor in good health (CMV status not recorded). Some clones in this sample may be carry-over from other donors' samples. The sample was PBMCs. DNA of the CDR3: TGTGCCAGCAGTAAATACAGGAACAATGAGCAGTTCTTC. Its protein is CASSKYRNNEQFF. The whole variable domain, filled in from reference TRBV28 and TRBJ2-1, reads DVKVTQSSRYLVKRTGEKVFLECVQDMDHENMFWYRQDPGLGLRLIYFSYDVKMKEKGDIPEGYSVSREKKERFSLILESASTNQTSMYLCASSKYRNNEQFFGPGTRLTVL.